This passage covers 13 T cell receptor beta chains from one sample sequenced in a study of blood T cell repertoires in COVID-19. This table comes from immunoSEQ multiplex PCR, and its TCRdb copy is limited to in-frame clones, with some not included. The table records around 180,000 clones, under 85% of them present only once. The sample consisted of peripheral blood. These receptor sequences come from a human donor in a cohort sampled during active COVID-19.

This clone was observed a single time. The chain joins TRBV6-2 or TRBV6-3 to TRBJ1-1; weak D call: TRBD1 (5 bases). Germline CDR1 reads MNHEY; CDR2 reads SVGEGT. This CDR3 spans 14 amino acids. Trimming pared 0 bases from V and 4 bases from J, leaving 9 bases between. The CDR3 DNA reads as TGTGCCAGCAGTTACTCCAGGGTTCGCACTGAAGCTTTCTTT. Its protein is CASSYSRVRTEAFF.

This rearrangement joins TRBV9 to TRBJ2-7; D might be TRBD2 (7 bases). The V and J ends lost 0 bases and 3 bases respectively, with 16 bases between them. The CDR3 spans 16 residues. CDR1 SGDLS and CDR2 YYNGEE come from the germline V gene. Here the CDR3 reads CASSVGGGASFYEQYF. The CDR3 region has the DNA TGTGCCAGCAGCGTAGGAGGGGGGGCTAGTTTCTACGAGCAGTACTTC.

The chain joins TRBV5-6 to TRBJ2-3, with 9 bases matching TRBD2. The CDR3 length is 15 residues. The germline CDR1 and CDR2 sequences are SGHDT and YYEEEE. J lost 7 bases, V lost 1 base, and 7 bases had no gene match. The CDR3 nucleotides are TGTGCCAGCAGCTTGAGCGGGGGGTCGGCAAATACGCAGTATTTT. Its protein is CASSLSGGSANTQYF.

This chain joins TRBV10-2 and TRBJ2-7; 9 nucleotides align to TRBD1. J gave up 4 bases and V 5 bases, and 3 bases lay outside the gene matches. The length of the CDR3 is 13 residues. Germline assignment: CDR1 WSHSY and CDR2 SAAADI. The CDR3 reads CASSLTGGYEQYF. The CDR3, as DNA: TGCGCCAGCAGTTTGACAGGGGGGTACGAGCAGTACTTC.

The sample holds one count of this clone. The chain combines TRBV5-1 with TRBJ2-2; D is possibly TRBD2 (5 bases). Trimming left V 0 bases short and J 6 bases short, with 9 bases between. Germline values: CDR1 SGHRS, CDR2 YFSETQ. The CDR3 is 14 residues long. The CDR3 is CASSLASEAGELFF. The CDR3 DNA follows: TGCGCCAGCAGCTTGGCCTCGGAGGCCGGGGAGCTGTTTTTT.

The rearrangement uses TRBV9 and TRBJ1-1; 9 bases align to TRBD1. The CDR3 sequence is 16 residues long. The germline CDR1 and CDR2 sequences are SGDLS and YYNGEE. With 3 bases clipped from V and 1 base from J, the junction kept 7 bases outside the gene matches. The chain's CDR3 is CASSAHTGGRNTEAFF. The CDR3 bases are TGTGCCAGCAGCGCCCATACAGGGGGCCGGAACACTGAAGCTTTCTTT.

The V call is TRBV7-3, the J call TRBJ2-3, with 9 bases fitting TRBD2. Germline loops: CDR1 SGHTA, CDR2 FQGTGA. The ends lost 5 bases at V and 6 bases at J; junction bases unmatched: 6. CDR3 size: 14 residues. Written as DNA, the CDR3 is TGTGCCAGCAGCCTAGCGGGGAGCCGGGATACGCAGTATTTT. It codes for CASSLAGSRDTQYF.

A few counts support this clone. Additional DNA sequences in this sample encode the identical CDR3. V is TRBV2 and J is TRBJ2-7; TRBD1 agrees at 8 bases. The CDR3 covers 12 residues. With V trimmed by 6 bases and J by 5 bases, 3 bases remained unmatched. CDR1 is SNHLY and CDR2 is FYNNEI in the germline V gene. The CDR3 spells CASSLTGDEQYF. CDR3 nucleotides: TGTGCCAGCAGCCTGACAGGGGACGAGCAGTACTTC.

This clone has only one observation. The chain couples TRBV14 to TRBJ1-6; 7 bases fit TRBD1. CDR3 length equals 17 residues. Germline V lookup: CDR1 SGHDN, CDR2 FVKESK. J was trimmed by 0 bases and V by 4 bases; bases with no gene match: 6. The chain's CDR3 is CASSLKQGSSYNSPLHF. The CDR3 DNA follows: TGTGCCAGCAGCCTGAAACAGGGGAGCTCCTATAATTCACCCCTCCACTTT.

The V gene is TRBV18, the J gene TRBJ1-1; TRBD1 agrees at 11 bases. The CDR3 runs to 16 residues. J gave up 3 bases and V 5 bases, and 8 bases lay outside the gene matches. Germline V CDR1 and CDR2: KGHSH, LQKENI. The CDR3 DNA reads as TGTGCCAGCTCATCGATTCCGGGACAGGGGGACACTGAAGCTTTCTTT. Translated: CASSSIPGQGDTEAFF. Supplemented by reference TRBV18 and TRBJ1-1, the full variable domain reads NAGVMQNPRHLVRRRGQEARLRCSPMKGHSHVYWYRQLPEEGLKFMVYLQKENIIDESGMPKERFSAEFPKEGPSILRIQQVVRGDSAAYFCASSSIPGQGDTEAFFGQGTRLTVV.

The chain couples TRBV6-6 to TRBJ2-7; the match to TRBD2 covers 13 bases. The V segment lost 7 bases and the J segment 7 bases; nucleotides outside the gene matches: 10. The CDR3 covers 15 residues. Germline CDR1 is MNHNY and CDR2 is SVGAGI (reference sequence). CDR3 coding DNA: TGTGCCAGCACCCCGCCGGGACTAGCGGGGTCGGAGCAGTACTTC. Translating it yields CASTPPGLAGSEQYF.

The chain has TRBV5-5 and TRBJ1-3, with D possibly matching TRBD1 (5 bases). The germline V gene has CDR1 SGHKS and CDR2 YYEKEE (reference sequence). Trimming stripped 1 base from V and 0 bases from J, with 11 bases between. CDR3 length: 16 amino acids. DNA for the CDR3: TGTGCCAGCAGCTTGAGCCTTGACAGCTCTGGAAACACCATATATTTT. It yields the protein CASSLSLDSSGNTIYF.

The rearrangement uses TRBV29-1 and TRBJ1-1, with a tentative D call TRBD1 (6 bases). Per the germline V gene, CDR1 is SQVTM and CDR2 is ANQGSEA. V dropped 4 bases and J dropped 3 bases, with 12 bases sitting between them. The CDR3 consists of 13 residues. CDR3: CSVGTGMDTEAFF. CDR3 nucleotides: TGCAGCGTTGGAACAGGGATGGACACTGAAGCTTTCTTT.